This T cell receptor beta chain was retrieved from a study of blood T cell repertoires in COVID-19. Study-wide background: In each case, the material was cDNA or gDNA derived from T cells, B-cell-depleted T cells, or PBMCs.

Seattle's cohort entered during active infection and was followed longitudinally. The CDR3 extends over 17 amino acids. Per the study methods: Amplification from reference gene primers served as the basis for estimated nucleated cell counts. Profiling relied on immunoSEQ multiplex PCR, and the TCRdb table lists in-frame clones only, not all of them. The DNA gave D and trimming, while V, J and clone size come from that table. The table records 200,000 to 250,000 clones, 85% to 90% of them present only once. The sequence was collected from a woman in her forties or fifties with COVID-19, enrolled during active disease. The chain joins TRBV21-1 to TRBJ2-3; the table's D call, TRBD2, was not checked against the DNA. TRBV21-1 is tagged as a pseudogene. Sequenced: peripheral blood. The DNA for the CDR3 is TGTGCCAGCAGCAGGGGGACTAGCGGGGGCGGGACAGATACGCAGTATTTT. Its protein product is CASSRGTSGGGTDTQYF.